This T cell receptor beta chain emerged from a study of OX40 agonist ivuxolimab in advanced cancers. Trimming took 7 bases from V and 5 from J, leaving 12 bases between them. The CDR3 has 12 residues. The germline V gene encodes CDR1 MNHNS and CDR2 SASEGT. Only in-frame clones appear in the TCRdb table, and some are missing; sequencing was by immunoSEQ multiplex PCR. Of 57,000 or so clones in the sample, roughly four fifths were seen once. This sequence was found in an adult with an advanced solid tumor such as melanoma, head and neck, liver or kidney cancer. The chain recombines TRBV6-1 with TRBJ2-7, with a weak D call TRBD1 (6 bases). Sample: CD4+ or CD8+ T cells sorted from blood, taken in a trial of the OX40 agonist ivuxolimab. The CDR3 loop is CASKNRVDEQYF. CDR3 coding DNA: TGTGCCAGCAAGAACAGGGTAGACGAGCAGTACTTC.